Following are 27 T cell receptor beta chains from one sample sequenced in a study of blood T cell repertoires in COVID-19. Clones were read by immunoSEQ multiplex PCR, and TCRdb kept only the in-frame ones, dropping some. The table lists over 40,000 clones, approximately 83% of them singletons. Sequencing input: peripheral blood. These receptors were taken from an elderly woman with acute or convalescent COVID-19.

The J gene is TRBJ1-1, the V gene TRBV12-3 or TRBV12-4, with unresolved D. The CDR3 runs to 13 residues. The V and J ends lost 3 bases and 1 base respectively, with 6 bases between them. DNA for the CDR3: TGTGCCAGCAGTTTGAAACAGAACACTGAAGCTTTCTTT. Its protein product is CASSLKQNTEAFF.

The gene calls are TRBV11-3 and TRBJ2-1; 7 bases map to TRBD2. The CDR3 contains 16 residues. J gave up 7 bases and V 6 bases, and 15 bases lay outside the gene matches. CDR1 and CDR2 from the germline V gene are SGHNT and YENEEA. CDR3 residues: CASRLSSGASENEQFF. The CDR3 DNA is TGTGCCAGCAGACTTAGCAGCGGGGCTAGCGAGAATGAGCAGTTCTTC. Filled out from reference TRBV11-3 and TRBJ2-1, the complete variable domain reads EAGVVQSPRYKIIEKKQPVAFWCNPISGHNTLYWYLQNLGQGPELLIRYENEEAVDDSQLPKDRFSAERLKGVDSTLKIQPAELGDSAVYLCASRLSSGASENEQFFGPGTRLTVL.

The chain is built from TRBV5-1 and TRBJ2-3, with 9 positions matching TRBD2. The junction had 5 bases not matched to a gene; V was cut back by 4 bases and J by 2 bases. This CDR3 is 15 amino acids long. From germline, CDR1 is SGHRS and CDR2 YFSETQ. For the CDR3, the DNA is TGCGCCAGCAGCCTAGCGGGGAAATACACAGATACGCAGTATTTT. Its translation: CASSLAGKYTDTQYF.

The V gene is TRBV5-1, the J gene TRBJ1-1; 9 bases agree with TRBD1. Germline lookup yields CDR1 SGHRS and CDR2 YFSETQ. V trimming: 1 base; J trimming: 7 bases; junction bases outside the gene matches: 2. This CDR3 has 13 amino acids. CDR3 coding DNA: TGCGCCAGCAGCTTGCCGGGACAGGGTGAAGCTTTCTTT. It yields the protein CASSLPGQGEAFF.

This rearrangement joins TRBV5-1 to TRBJ2-2; tentatively, D is TRBD2 (5 bases). Germline V gene data show CDR1 as SGHRS and CDR2 as YFSETQ. The CDR3 totals 13 residues. The V and J ends lost 0 bases and 7 bases respectively, with 7 bases between them. The CDR3 nucleotides read TGCGCCAGCAGCTTGGGAGGGCGCGGGGAGCTGTTTTTT. The encoded protein is CASSLGGRGELFF.

The chain has TRBV18 and TRBJ1-4; 11 nucleotides agree with TRBD1. The CDR3 contains 15 residues. Losses at the gene ends were 2 bases for V and 8 bases for J; bases not matched to a gene: 4. CDR1 is KGHSH, CDR2 LQKENI, per germline. The CDR3 nucleotides read TGTGCCAGCTCACCAGGACAGGGGGCAAAGGAAAAACTGTTTTTT. It translates to CASSPGQGAKEKLFF.

V usage is TRBV5-4 and J usage is TRBJ1-2; TRBD1 matches at 8 bases. CDR3 size: 13 residues. V was clipped by 0 bases and J by 6 bases; unmatched bases: 1. CDR1 and CDR2 from the germline V gene are SGHNT and YYREEE (reference sequence). CDR3 in DNA: TGTGCCAGCAGCTTGGACAGGGGGGATGGCTACACCTTC. This gives the protein CASSLDRGDGYTF. The entire variable domain, with the rest obtained from reference TRBV5-4 and TRBJ1-2, is as follows: ETGVTQSPTHLIKTRGQQVTLRCSSQSGHNTVSWYQQALGQGPQFIFQYYREEENGRGNFPPRFSGLQFPNYSSELNVNALELDDSALYLCASSLDRGDGYTFGSGTRLTVV.

This clone was found once. The chain carries TRBV19 and TRBJ2-6; no firm D call. The CDR3 length is 15 residues. V lost 6 bases to trimming and J lost 1 base, with 10 bases between them. Germline assignment: CDR1 LNHDA and CDR2 SQIVND (reference sequence). As DNA, the CDR3 is TGTGCCAGTAGCACGACACCATCTGGGGCCAACGTCCTGACTTTC. Its protein is CASSTTPSGANVLTF.

This chain joins TRBV5-6 and TRBJ2-7, with unresolved D. The ends were cut back, 6 bases at V and 3 bases at J, with 10 bases in the middle. In germline, CDR1 is SGHDT, CDR2 YYEEEE. The CDR3 runs 12 residues. The CDR3 sequence is CASNGGFYEQYF. CDR3 DNA sequence: TGTGCCAGCAACGGCGGTTTCTACGAGCAGTACTTC. The whole variable domain, filled in from reference TRBV5-6 and TRBJ2-7, reads DAGVTQSPTHLIKTRGQQVTLRCSPKSGHDTVSWYQQALGQGPQFIFQYYEEEERQRGNFPDRFSGHQFPNYSSELNVNALLLGDSALYLCASNGGFYEQYFGPGTRLTVT.

The V and J genes are TRBV2 and TRBJ2-3; no clear D. The CDR3 is 12 amino acids. Trimming cost V 8 bases and J 0 bases, with 6 bases left between them. CDR1 is SNHLY, CDR2 FYNNEI, per germline. Written as DNA, the CDR3 is TGTGCCAGCCTCCGGAGCACAGATACGCAGTATTTT. Translation: CASLRSTDTQYF.

The gene calls are TRBV3-1 (or the pseudogene TRBV3-2) and TRBJ1-1; tentative D call: TRBD1 (6 bases). This CDR3 is 14 amino acids long. CDR1 and CDR2 from the germline V gene are LGHDT and YNNKEL (reference sequence). V gave up 2 bases and J gave up 2 bases, with 9 bases separating them. The CDR3 region is CASSQTGSNTEAFF. CDR3 in DNA: TGTGCCAGCAGCCAAACAGGGTCCAACACTGAAGCTTTCTTT.

The rearrangement links TRBV10-3 to TRBJ2-1; TRBD2 matches at 13 bases. After removal of 4 bases from V and 8 bases from J, the junction contained 17 bases not matched to a gene. CDR1 is ENHRY, CDR2 SYGVKD, per germline. The CDR3 is 19 amino acids. The CDR3 bases are TGTGCCATCAGTGCAACATTACAACGGACTAGCGGGGGCGTTGATGAGCAGTTCTTC. This codes for CAISATLQRTSGGVDEQFF.

The CDR3 region has the DNA TGTGCCAGCAGCCCTTTATTGCAGGGCACTGAAGCTTTCTTT. Translated, it gives CASSPLLQGTEAFF. The rearrangement joins TRBV3-1 (or the pseudogene TRBV3-2) to TRBJ1-1; a possible D gene is TRBD1 (5 bases). The ends were cut back, 4 bases at V and 4 bases at J, with 13 bases in the middle. The CDR3 is made up of 14 amino acids. Germline assignment: CDR1 LGHDT and CDR2 YNNKEL (reference sequence).

V gene TRBV6-6 combines with J gene TRBJ1-4; 7 bases map to TRBD1. V lost 6 bases, J lost 2 bases, and 6 bases stayed unmatched. The CDR3 runs 15 residues. Germline V gene lookup returns CDR1 MNHNY and CDR2 SVGAGI (reference sequence). CDR3 bases: TGTGCCAGCAGCTACAGGGGATCGACTAATGAAAAACTGTTTTTT. It yields the protein CASSYRGSTNEKLFF.

V and J are TRBV27 and TRBJ1-5; 8 nucleotides match TRBD1. CDR3 size: 15 residues. Trimming at V came to 3 bases and at J to 2 bases, leaving 3 bases not matched to a gene. Germline values: CDR1 MNHEY, CDR2 SMNVEV (reference sequence). The CDR3 sequence: CASSFTTGGNQPQHF. The CDR3 coding sequence is TGTGCCAGCAGTTTTACGACAGGGGGCAATCAGCCCCAGCATTTT.

The V gene is TRBV5-1, the J gene TRBJ1-2; the match to TRBD1 covers 7 bases. The V gene end was trimmed by 0 bases and the J gene end by 0 bases; junction bases not matched to a gene: 2. CDR3 length: 15 amino acids. Germline V CDR1 and CDR2: SGHRS, YFSETQ. The CDR3 sequence is CASSLGGQTNYGYTF. The DNA of the CDR3 is TGCGCCAGCAGCTTGGGGGGACAGACTAACTATGGCTACACCTTC.

The chain recombines TRBV4-1 with TRBJ1-1; D not resolved. CDR1 and CDR2 from the germline V gene are MGHRA and YSYEKL. The V end lost 4 bases, the J end lost 1 base, and 10 bases lay between the germline ends. The CDR3 is 14 amino acids. This CDR3 reads CASSLRRGNTEAFF. The DNA for the CDR3 is TGCGCCAGCAGCCTACGACGGGGGAACACTGAAGCTTTCTTT.

The rearrangement uses TRBV10-3 and TRBJ2-5; TRBD2 matches 11 bases. The CDR3 spans 18 residues. Germline assignment: CDR1 ENHRY and CDR2 SYGVKD. J was trimmed by 2 bases and V by 0 bases; bases with no gene match: 8. CDR3 coding DNA: TGTGCCATCAGTGAGTCTACTAGCGGGGGCCTTATGCAAGAGACCCAGTACTTC. Its protein is CAISESTSGGLMQETQYF.

This clone was counted a few times. The chain has TRBV11-2 and TRBJ1-3, with a possible D match to TRBD1 (5 bases). Per the germline V gene, CDR1 is SGHAT and CDR2 is FQNNGV. V lost 0 bases, J lost 0 bases, and 9 bases lay in between. The CDR3 sequence is 16 residues long. CDR3 residues: CASSLDGRGSGNTIYF. The CDR3 nucleotides read TGTGCCAGCAGCTTAGATGGGAGGGGCTCTGGAAACACCATATATTTT.

The chain couples TRBV5-1 to TRBJ2-7; weak D call: TRBD1 (6 bases). Per the germline V gene, CDR1 is SGHRS and CDR2 is YFSETQ. CDR3 length: 16 amino acids. Trimming cost V 0 bases and J 2 bases, with 15 bases left between them. The CDR3, as DNA: TGCGCCAGCAGCTTGGGGACCCTACAGGGAACCTACGAGCAGTACTTC. It specifies CASSLGTLQGTYEQYF.

This clone was picked up one time. The V gene is TRBV6-5, the J gene TRBJ2-2, with D possibly matching TRBD1 (6 bases). Germline V CDR1 and CDR2: MNHEY, SVGAGI. The CDR3 is 13 amino acids. V lost 11 bases, J lost 2 bases, and 12 bases lay in between. The CDR3 nucleotides are TGTGCCGGACGACAGGCCAACACCGGGGAGCTGTTTTTT. Protein product: CAGRQANTGELFF.

This chain connects TRBV30 to TRBJ2-3; TRBD1 matches at 7 bases. Trimming took 3 bases from V and 1 from J; bases not matched to a gene: 4. The CDR3 extends over 14 amino acids. Per the germline V gene, CDR1 is GTSNPN and CDR2 is SVGIG (reference sequence). The CDR3 spells CAWSGDSRTDTQYF. DNA of the CDR3: TGTGCCTGGAGCGGGGACAGCCGCACAGATACGCAGTATTTT.

The chain combines TRBV27 with TRBJ2-1; 11 bases line up with TRBD1. The CDR3 has 18 amino acids. CDR1 is MNHEY and CDR2 is SMNVEV in the germline V gene (reference sequence). V was pared by 5 bases and J by 1 base, with 10 bases of the junction left unmatched. The CDR3, as DNA: TGTGCCAGCAGTCACCGCCGGACAGGGGGCATGTCCTACAATGAGCAGTTCTTC. It encodes CASSHRRTGGMSYNEQFF.

The gene calls are TRBV18 and TRBJ2-5; TRBD1 might be the D (6 bases). This CDR3 region has 15 residues. Per the germline V gene, CDR1 is KGHSH and CDR2 is LQKENI. The V end lost 2 bases, the J end lost 3 bases, and 13 bases lay between the germline ends. The CDR3: CASSPLMGAEETQYF. In nucleotides, the CDR3 is TGTGCCAGCTCACCATTGATGGGGGCGGAAGAGACCCAGTACTTC.

The chain has TRBV2 and TRBJ2-5, with 10 bases lining up with TRBD1. The CDR3 loop spans 14 amino acids. Unmatched junction bases numbered 3, after V lost 4 bases and J lost 4 bases. Germline assignment: CDR1 SNHLY and CDR2 FYNNEI. This chain's CDR3 is CASSATGGGETQYF. The DNA for the CDR3 is TGTGCCAGCAGTGCGACAGGGGGCGGAGAGACCCAGTACTTC.

The rearrangement links TRBV27 to TRBJ2-2; 8 bases map to TRBD1. The J segment lost 5 bases and the V segment lost 7 bases, leaving 6 bases of the junction unmatched. Per germline, CDR1 MNHEY and CDR2 SMNVEV (reference sequence). The CDR3 loop spans 14 amino acids. Here the CDR3 DNA reads TGTGCCAGCACCCCGGACAGGGTAACCGGGGAGCTGTTTTTT. Translating it yields CASTPDRVTGELFF.

The rearrangement links TRBV25-1 to TRBJ1-6; 7 bases agree with TRBD1. Germline values: CDR1 MGHDK, CDR2 SYGVNS. This CDR3 comprises 14 residues. V lost 5 bases, J lost 5 bases, and 3 bases stayed unmatched. The DNA for the CDR3 is TGTGCCAGCAGTAAGGACAGGAATAATTCACCCCTCCACTTT. It codes for CASSKDRNNSPLHF. The complete variable domain, with remaining parts taken from reference TRBV25-1 and TRBJ1-6, reads EADIYQTPRYLVIGTGKKITLECSQTMGHDKMYWYQQDPGMELHLIHYSYGVNSTEKGDLSSESTVSRIRTEHFPLTLESARPSHTSQYLCASSKDRNNSPLHFGNGTRLTVT.